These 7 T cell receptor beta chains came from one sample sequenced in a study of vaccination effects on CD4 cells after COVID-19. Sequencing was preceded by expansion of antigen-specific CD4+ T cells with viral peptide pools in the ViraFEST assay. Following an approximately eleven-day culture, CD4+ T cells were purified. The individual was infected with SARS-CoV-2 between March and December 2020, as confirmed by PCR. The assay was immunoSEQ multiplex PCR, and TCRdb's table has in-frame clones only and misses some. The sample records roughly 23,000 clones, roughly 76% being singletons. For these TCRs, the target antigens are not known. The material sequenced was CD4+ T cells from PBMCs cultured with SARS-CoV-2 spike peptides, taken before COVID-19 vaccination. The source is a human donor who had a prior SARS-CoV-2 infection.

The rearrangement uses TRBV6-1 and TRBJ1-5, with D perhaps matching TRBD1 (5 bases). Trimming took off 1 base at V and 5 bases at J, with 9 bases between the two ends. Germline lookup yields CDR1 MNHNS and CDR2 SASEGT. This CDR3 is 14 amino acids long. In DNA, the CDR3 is TGTGCCAGCAGTGAAGGGACAAGTTATCAGCCCCAGCATTTT. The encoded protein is CASSEGTSYQPQHF.

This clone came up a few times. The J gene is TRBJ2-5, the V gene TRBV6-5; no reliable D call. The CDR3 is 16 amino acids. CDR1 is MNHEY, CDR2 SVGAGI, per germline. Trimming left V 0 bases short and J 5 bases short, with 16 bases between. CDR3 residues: CASSYSFGGLGETQYF. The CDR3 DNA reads TGTGCCAGCAGTTACTCATTTGGTGGCCTTGGGGAGACCCAGTACTTC.

Written as DNA, the CDR3 is TGCGCCAGCGCAAACCACGACAGGGGCAAGAATGAGCAGTTCTTC. Translating it yields CASANHDRGKNEQFF. The genes are TRBV5-1 and TRBJ2-1, with 8 bases that match TRBD1. Losses at the gene ends were 7 bases for V and 7 bases for J; bases not matched to a gene: 13. Germline lookup yields CDR1 SGHRS and CDR2 YFSETQ. The CDR3 is 15 residues long. Full variable domain (remainder filled in from reference TRBV5-1 and TRBJ2-1): KAGVTQTPRYLIKTRGQQVTLSCSPISGHRSVSWYQQTPGQGLQFLFEYFSETQRNKGNFPGRFSGRQFSNSRSEMNVSTLELGDSALYLCASANHDRGKNEQFFGPGTRLTVL.

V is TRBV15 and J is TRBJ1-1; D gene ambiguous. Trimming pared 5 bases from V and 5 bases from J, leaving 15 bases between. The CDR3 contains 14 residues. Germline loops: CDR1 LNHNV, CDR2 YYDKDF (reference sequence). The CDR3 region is CATSRVGRGTEAFF. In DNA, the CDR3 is TGTGCCACCAGCCGAGTTGGAAGAGGGACTGAAGCTTTCTTT.

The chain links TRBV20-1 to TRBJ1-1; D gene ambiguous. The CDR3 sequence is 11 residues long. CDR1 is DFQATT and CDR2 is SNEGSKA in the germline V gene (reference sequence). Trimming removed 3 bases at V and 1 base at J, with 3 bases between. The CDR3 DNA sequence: TGCAGTGCTAGCGAGAACACTGAAGCTTTCTTT. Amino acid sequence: CSASENTEAFF.

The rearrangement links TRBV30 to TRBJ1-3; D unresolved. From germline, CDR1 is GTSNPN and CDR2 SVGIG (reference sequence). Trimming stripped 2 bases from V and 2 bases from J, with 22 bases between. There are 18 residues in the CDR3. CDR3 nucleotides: TGTGCCTGGAGTAGTAAGAGGGTTCGAATTCAGGCTGGAAACACCATATATTTT. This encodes CAWSSKRVRIQAGNTIYF. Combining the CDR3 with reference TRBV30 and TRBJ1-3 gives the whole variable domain SQTIHQWPATLVQPVGSPLSLECTVEGTSNPNLYWYRQAAGRGLQLLFYSVGIGQISSEVPQNLSASRPQDRQFILSSKKLLLSDSGFYLCAWSSKRVRIQAGNTIYFGEGSWLTVV.

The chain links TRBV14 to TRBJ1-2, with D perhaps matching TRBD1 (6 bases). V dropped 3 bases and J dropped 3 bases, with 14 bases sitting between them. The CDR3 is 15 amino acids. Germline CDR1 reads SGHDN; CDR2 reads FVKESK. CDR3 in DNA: TGTGCCAGCAGCCACCGAAGACAGGATTACTATGGCTACACCTTC. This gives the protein CASSHRRQDYYGYTF. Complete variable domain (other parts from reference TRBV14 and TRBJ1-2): EAGVTQFPSHSVIEKGQTVTLRCDPISGHDNLYWYRRVMGKEIKFLLHFVKESKQDESGMPNNRFLAERTGGTYSTLKVQPAELEDSGVYFCASSHRRQDYYGYTFGSGTRLTVV.